This is a list of T cell receptor beta chains from one sample in a study of cytomegalovirus exposure and HLA in healthy donors. The method was immunoSEQ multiplex PCR; TCRdb's version includes in-frame clones alone and lacks a portion of them. The sample carries 200,000 to 250,000 clones, over 80% recorded once. Material for sequencing was PBMCs. The receptors here all came from a boy between 2 and 10 years old in good health and CMV-seronegative. Both conserved end residues are trimmed from each CDR3. The D gene is left open where the match is weak.

D,V,J,CDR3
NA,TRBV7-8,TRBJ2-7,ASSLAQVTYEQY
NA,TRBV10-1,TRBJ2-7,ASSPHMGSHYEQY
NA,TRBV25-1,TRBJ2-7,ASSERGTGGCEQY
NA,TRBV6-5,TRBJ1-4,ASRGAGSNNEKLF
TRBD2,TRBV6-1,TRBJ2-1,ASRASGRDEQF
NA,TRBV19,TRBJ2-5,ASSIGQQETQY
NA,TRBV7-9,TRBJ2-5,ASSSEEGGQETQY
TRBD2,TRBV6-5,TRBJ2-7,ASTTTSGGPYEQY
TRBD2,TRBV5-8,TRBJ2-5,ASSLAQRELETQY
TRBD2,TRBV6-4,TRBJ2-3,ASSLMGGGTDTQY
NA,TRBV25-1,TRBJ2-2,ASSVHRGGSGELF
NA,TRBV19,TRBJ1-2,ASSIGGDGNFYGYT
TRBD1,TRBV28,TRBJ2-5,ASSLPGTGGSQY
TRBD1,TRBV11-3,TRBJ2-1,ASGEQGEQF
TRBD1,TRBV5-1,TRBJ1-1,ASSESGGRGLGNTEAF
NA,TRBV30,TRBJ2-7,AFQGGEAYEQY
TRBD1,TRBV12-5,TRBJ2-1,ASSGGFGNEQF
TRBD2,TRBV7-4,TRBJ2-1,ASSLESLAGSNEQF
NA,TRBV18,TRBJ2-5,ASSPRQSQETQY
NA,TRBV11-2,TRBJ2-7,ASSSVGLGAGQSYEQY